This T cell receptor beta chain stems from a study of vaccination and CD4 T cells after COVID-19. This CDR3 spans 14 amino acids. Germline V CDR1 and CDR2: SEHNR, FQNEAQ (reference sequence). V lost 4 bases to trimming and J lost 0 bases, with 9 bases between them. As for this clonotype: Its antigen is currently unknown.

Regarding treatment: roughly 10-day PBMC culture with coronavirus spike peptide pools or control peptides (ViraFEST assay). Cultured CD4+ T-cell DNA underwent Oncomine TCR Beta short-read sequencing. TCRdb recomputed calls from the PCR reads with MiXCR, one row per CDR3 protein. The repertoire includes about 10,000 distinct CDR3 sequences, roughly 64% of them detected once, and around a quarter sits in the top ten. The clonotype was recovered from a human donor who had recovered from COVID-19. This chain connects TRBV7-9 to TRBJ2-5; perhaps TRBD1 as D (6 bases). Material for sequencing was CD4+ T cells from blood, cultured in vitro. CDR3 sequence: CASSSGTYQETQYF. Written as DNA, the CDR3 is TGTGCCAGCAGCTCCGGGACATACCAAGAGACCCAGTACTTC.